This T cell receptor beta chain stems from a study of cytomegalovirus exposure and HLA in healthy donors. V dropped 1 base and J dropped 4 bases, with 5 bases sitting between them. Per the germline V gene, CDR1 is MNHNS and CDR2 is SASEGT. The CDR3 runs 13 residues. Note on this clone: Its antigen remains unidentified.

Findings and limits, study-wide: An observed cluster of highly shared sequence variants was recorded as a likely sequencing artifact. In an earlier analysis, productive rearrangement rates for most beta V segments clustered near 87% or 30%.

The PCR was carried out with 60 Vbeta primers and 13 Jbeta primers. TCRdb keeps only in-frame clones here, not all; method: immunoSEQ multiplex PCR. The repertoire includes under 130,000 clones, around 85% of them detected once, and about 6.9% sits in the top ten. Sequenced: PBMCs. The TCR was taken from a man aged 30-40 years in good health and CMV-seropositive. The V call is TRBV6-1, the J call TRBJ1-5; D remains unclear. CDR3 sequence (DNA): TGTGCCAGCAGTGAAGGCGGGAATCAGCCCCAGCATTTT. It encodes CASSEGGNQPQHF.